The 28 T cell receptor beta chains below all came from one sample that was sequenced in a study of shared clonotypes between healthy human individuals. TCRdb's table, derived via immunoSEQ multiplex PCR, lists solely in-frame clones and lacks some. The sample consists of over 2 million clones, roughly 90% of them appearing once. The specimen was naive CD4+ T cells from PBMCs. Noted subset: CD45RA+ positively selected. All receptors come from a man aged 18 to 35 in good health. Some clones in this sample may be carry-over from other donors' samples.

The CDR3 nucleotides are TGTGCTATAGTGGCTTGTTGGGCGAACAGCAATCAGCCCCAGCATTTT. Translating gives CAIVACWANSNQPQHF. The chain links TRBV12-5 to TRBJ1-5; D uncertain. Germline V gives CDR1 LGHNT, CDR2 FRNRAP. This CDR3 spans 16 amino acids. The ends were cut back, 10 bases at V and 1 base at J, with 20 bases in the middle.

This rearrangement joins TRBV10-2 to TRBJ2-7; TRBD1 agrees at 7 bases. Trimming at V came to 7 bases and at J to 5 bases, leaving 8 bases not matched to a gene. The CDR3 sequence is 13 residues long. Germline lookup yields CDR1 WSHSY and CDR2 SAAADI. This CDR3 reads CASNRQGSHEQYF. The CDR3 nucleotides read TGCGCCAGCAATAGACAGGGTTCACACGAGCAGTACTTC.

J is TRBJ2-5 and V is TRBV5-1; D ambiguous. Germline V gene lookup returns CDR1 SGHRS and CDR2 YFSETQ. The germline V and J ends were trimmed by 3 bases and 5 bases, with 8 bases remaining between them. The CDR3 covers 12 residues. For the CDR3, the DNA is TGCGCCAGCAGCTATGGCCGTGAGACCCAGTACTTC. It is translated as CASSYGRETQYF.

The chain couples TRBV5-4 to TRBJ1-5; possibly TRBD1 for D (6 bases). Between the trimmed V and J ends, which lost 0 bases and 3 bases, there was a span of 10 bases. Germline values: CDR1 SGHNT, CDR2 YYREEE (reference sequence). The CDR3 is made up of 15 amino acids. The CDR3, as DNA: TGTGCCAGCAGCTTGGGTGGGGGCTACAATCAGCCCCAGCATTTT. Translating gives CASSLGGGYNQPQHF.

The chain is built from TRBV6-6 and TRBJ1-4; a weak D match, TRBD1 (5 bases). This CDR3 comprises 15 residues. Germline loops: CDR1 MNHNY, CDR2 SVGAGI (reference sequence). Trimming removed 7 bases at V and 7 bases at J, with 19 bases between. The CDR3 DNA is TGTGCCAGCATCCACGGGGCAGTATCAGGTGAAAAACTGTTTTTT. Translation: CASIHGAVSGEKLFF.

The chain links TRBV6-1 to TRBJ1-5, with D possibly matching TRBD1 (6 bases). Germline lookup yields CDR1 MNHNS and CDR2 SASEGT. The V end lost 1 base, the J end lost 7 bases, and 17 bases lay between the germline ends. The CDR3 is made up of 16 amino acids. The CDR3 bases are TGTGCCAGCAGTGAAGAAATCCTTCAGGGGCGGCAGCCCCAGCATTTT. Its translation: CASSEEILQGRQPQHF.

V gene TRBV5-1 combines with J gene TRBJ2-5; tentatively, D is TRBD1 (6 bases). V was shortened by 0 bases and J by 5 bases, with 11 bases between the two germline ends. This CDR3 comprises 14 residues. Germline CDR1 and CDR2: SGHRS and YFSETQ. CDR3: CASSLVEGVETQYF. In DNA, the CDR3 is TGCGCCAGCAGCTTGGTTGAGGGGGTTGAGACCCAGTACTTC.

J is TRBJ2-2 and V is TRBV11-1, with a tentative D call TRBD1 (6 bases). This CDR3 has 16 amino acids. Germline V gene lookup returns CDR1 SGHAT and CDR2 FQDESV (reference sequence). The ends were cut back, 1 base at V and 6 bases at J, with 15 bases in the middle. This CDR3 reads CASSLEVAAGAGELFF. CDR3 nucleotides: TGTGCCAGCAGCTTAGAGGTGGCGGCAGGGGCCGGGGAGCTGTTTTTT.

CDR3 amino acids: CASSQAGGHQNIQYF. CDR3 coding DNA: TGTGCCAGCTCCCAGGCGGGAGGGCACCAAAACATTCAGTACTTC. The rearrangement links TRBV28 to TRBJ2-4; 9 positions agree with TRBD2. Germline loops: CDR1 MDHEN, CDR2 SYDVKM. The CDR3 is 15 amino acids. V lost 8 bases, J lost 5 bases, and 10 bases stayed unmatched.

This clone was seen more than once but under ten times. The chain links TRBV27 to TRBJ1-5; tentatively, D is TRBD1 (5 bases). V was clipped by 3 bases and J by 5 bases, with 8 bases between them. The CDR3 has 13 residues. Per germline, CDR1 MNHEY and CDR2 SMNVEV (reference sequence). CDR3: CASSLQGHQPQHF. CDR3 in DNA: TGTGCCAGCAGTTTGCAGGGTCATCAGCCCCAGCATTTT.

This chain joins TRBV30 and TRBJ1-5, with D uncertain. From germline, CDR1 is GTSNPN and CDR2 SVGIG (reference sequence). The V and J ends lost 4 bases and 7 bases respectively, with 14 bases between them. The CDR3 extends over 13 amino acids. The DNA of the CDR3 is TGTGCCTGGACCGCAGAGTTGGGACAGCCCCAGCATTTT. This codes for CAWTAELGQPQHF. Variable domain in full (rest from reference TRBV30 and TRBJ1-5): SQTIHQWPATLVQPVGSPLSLECTVEGTSNPNLYWYRQAAGRGLQLLFYSVGIGQISSEVPQNLSASRPQDRQFILSSKKLLLSDSGFYLCAWTAELGQPQHFGDGTRLSIL.

The chain recombines TRBV6-6 with TRBJ2-7, with D possibly called TRBD1 or TRBD2 (5 bases each). Germline V gene sequence: CDR1 MNHNY, CDR2 SVGAGI (reference sequence). Trimming shortened V by 2 bases and J by 3 bases, and 11 bases separated the two germline ends. The CDR3 runs to 14 residues. CDR3 bases: TGTGCCAGCAGTTACGAATGGGGGAACTACGAGCAGTACTTC. It is translated as CASSYEWGNYEQYF.

The gene calls are TRBV6-5 and TRBJ2-7; 10 bases match TRBD2. Unmatched junction bases numbered 8, after V lost 0 bases and J lost 9 bases. Germline-derived CDR1 and CDR2 are MNHEY and SVGAGI. The CDR3 sequence is 15 residues long. For the CDR3, the DNA is TGTGCCAGCAGTTACTCTCCTAGCGGGAGAAGTTGGCAGTACTTC. Its translation is CASSYSPSGRSWQYF.

This chain connects TRBV27 to TRBJ2-3; D is unclear. Germline CDR1 and CDR2: MNHEY and SMNVEV (reference sequence). Trimming took 1 base from V and 0 from J, leaving 8 bases between them. The length of the CDR3 is 15 residues. CDR3 sequence: CASSLYLTSTDTQYF. In DNA, the CDR3 is TGTGCCAGCAGTTTATACTTAACTAGCACAGATACGCAGTATTTT.

The rearrangement uses TRBV11-2 and TRBJ1-3, with 11 bases that match TRBD1. The CDR3 consists of 19 residues. The germline CDR1 and CDR2 sequences are SGHAT and FQNNGV. Trimming took 5 bases from V and 0 from J; bases not matched to a gene: 12. The CDR3 DNA is TGTGCCAGCAGCGTAAGGACAGGGGGCCTGATTAGCTCTGGAAACACCATATATTTT. This sequence encodes CASSVRTGGLISSGNTIYF.

The chain combines TRBV19 with TRBJ1-1, with unresolved D. Deletions cut 6 bases from V and 1 base from J, with 15 bases between. Germline loops: CDR1 LNHDA, CDR2 SQIVND (reference sequence). The length of the CDR3 is 15 residues. The CDR3, as DNA: TGTGCCAGTAGGCTGGATTGGAGTAAGAACACTGAAGCTTTCTTT. Protein product: CASRLDWSKNTEAFF.

This rearrangement joins TRBV6-5 to TRBJ2-7; D ambiguous. In germline, CDR1 is MNHEY, CDR2 SVGAGI. Trimming shortened V by 0 bases and J by 0 bases, and 6 bases separated the two germline ends. This CDR3 is built from 14 residues. The CDR3 sequence: CASSYSHGSYEQYF. The CDR3 DNA reads TGTGCCAGCAGTTACTCTCATGGCTCCTACGAGCAGTACTTC.

The V and J genes are TRBV29-1 and TRBJ2-4, with 15 nucleotides matching TRBD2. V trimming: 7 bases; J trimming: 8 bases; junction bases outside the gene matches: 6. Germline loops: CDR1 SQVTM, CDR2 ANQGSEA. This CDR3 contains 14 residues. The CDR3 loop is CSGTSGRDGDIQYF. The CDR3 DNA sequence: TGCAGCGGGACTAGCGGGAGGGACGGAGACATTCAGTACTTC.

The rearrangement uses TRBV18 and TRBJ2-2, with D perhaps matching TRBD1 (5 bases). The CDR3 is made up of 15 amino acids. CDR1 and CDR2 (germline): KGHSH, LQKENI. Trimming took 1 base from V and 8 from J, leaving 14 bases between them. This CDR3 is CASSPLDNWSGELFF. The CDR3 nucleotides are TGTGCCAGCTCACCACTGGACAATTGGTCGGGGGAGCTGTTTTTT.

The chain recombines TRBV6-5 with TRBJ2-7; TRBD1 matches at 11 bases. V was pared by 4 bases and J by 4 bases, with 6 bases of the junction left unmatched. The length of the CDR3 is 15 residues. CDR1 and CDR2 from the germline V gene are MNHEY and SVGAGI. The CDR3 DNA follows: TGTGCCAGCAGTTGGTCCGGGACAGGGGGATACGAGCAGTACTTC. It yields the protein CASSWSGTGGYEQYF.

The chain uses TRBV4-3 and TRBJ2-7; no clear D gene. CDR3 length: 14 amino acids. Germline CDR1 reads LGHNA; CDR2 reads YSLEER. V lost 0 bases and J lost 6, with 12 bases in between. The CDR3 is CASSQEVGFGEQYF. For the CDR3, the DNA is TGCGCCAGCAGCCAAGAGGTCGGGTTTGGCGAGCAGTACTTC.

V gene TRBV28 combines with J gene TRBJ1-1, with D unclear. V was pared by 6 bases and J by 4 bases, with 9 bases between. Germline lookup yields CDR1 MDHEN and CDR2 SYDVKM. CDR3 size: 12 residues. The CDR3 DNA is TGTGCCAGCAGAGACATGGGCACTGAAGCTTTCTTT. This encodes CASRDMGTEAFF.

As for this clone: The same CDR3 can be traced to other DNA sequences in this sample. The rearrangement uses TRBV9 and TRBJ2-3; TRBD2 might be the D (6 bases). With 2 bases removed from V and 1 base from J, the gap between germline ends came to 8 bases. The germline V gene encodes CDR1 SGDLS and CDR2 YYNGEE. This CDR3 region has 14 residues. This CDR3 reads CASSVTSRTDTQYF. In DNA, the CDR3 is TGTGCCAGCAGCGTGACTAGTCGCACAGATACGCAGTATTTT.

This chain joins TRBV5-5 and TRBJ1-1; D is undetermined. Germline V CDR1 and CDR2: SGHKS, YYEKEE (reference sequence). This CDR3 has 13 residues. With 6 bases removed from V and 5 bases from J, the gap between germline ends came to 14 bases. The CDR3, as DNA: TGTGCCAGCACCCGTTGGGGAGAGACTGAAGCTTTCTTT. Translated, it gives CASTRWGETEAFF.

This clone was detected once. The chain carries TRBV5-1 and TRBJ2-7; 9 nucleotides agree with TRBD2. From germline, CDR1 is SGHRS and CDR2 YFSETQ. The J segment lost 5 bases and the V segment lost 5 bases, leaving 8 bases of the junction unmatched. This CDR3 region has 14 residues. The CDR3 region has the DNA TGCGCCAGCAGTTCGCGGGGGGGCTCTGACGAGCAGTACTTC. It specifies CASSSRGGSDEQYF. The variable domain in full, with the rest retrieved from reference TRBV5-1 and TRBJ2-7, is KAGVTQTPRYLIKTRGQQVTLSCSPISGHRSVSWYQQTPGQGLQFLFEYFSETQRNKGNFPGRFSGRQFSNSRSEMNVSTLELGDSALYLCASSSRGGSDEQYFGPGTRLTVT.

As concerns this clone: The sample has other DNA sequences that encode this CDR3 too. This chain links TRBV20-1 with TRBJ2-1; D unresolved. Germline V lookup: CDR1 DFQATT, CDR2 SNEGSKA (reference sequence). The length of the CDR3 is 11 residues. V was cut by 5 bases and J by 4 bases, with 6 bases left in between. CDR3 protein: CSAPRYNEQFF. CDR3 nucleotide sequence: TGCAGTGCTCCCCGGTACAATGAGCAGTTCTTC.

The chain recombines TRBV6-4 with TRBJ2-2; D is unresolved. Per the germline V gene, CDR1 is MRHNA and CDR2 is SNTAGT. CDR3 size: 16 residues. Trimming took 7 bases from V and 4 from J, leaving 19 bases between them. The CDR3 loop is CASTLEAGTSTGELFF. The CDR3 bases are TGTGCCAGCACCCTCGAAGCAGGAACGAGCACCGGGGAGCTGTTTTTT.

The V call is TRBV15, the J call TRBJ1-5; weak D call: TRBD1 (5 bases). The V end lost 5 bases, the J end lost 3 bases, and 8 bases lay between the germline ends. CDR3 length: 13 amino acids. Germline assignment: CDR1 LNHNV and CDR2 YYDKDF (reference sequence). CDR3 sequence (DNA): TGTGCCACCAGCGCCAGGGTCAATCAGCCCCAGCATTTT. Protein: CATSARVNQPQHF.